Listed below are T cell receptor beta chains from one sample, sequenced in a study of T cell changes during pregnancy in multiple sclerosis. Produced via immunoSEQ multiplex PCR; TCRdb's table is partial and in-frame only. The sample holds fewer than 55,000 clones, nearly 90% seen once. Here the sequenced sample was peripheral blood, taken after pregnancy. The source is a female donor in good health, enrolled as a control in a pregnancy study. CDR3s include the opening cysteine and the closing phenylalanine or tryptophan. The D gene is left open where the match is weak. Expanded clones are given a class, and other clones once, few, many or no size at all.

>TRBV7-6|few|TRBJ1-4|-
CASSPGETNEKLFF
TGTGCCAGCAGCCCCGGTGAAACTAATGAAAAACTGTTTTTT
>TRBV9|-|TRBJ2-6|TRBD1
CASSVADRAAGANVLTF
TGTGCCAGCAGCGTAGCGGACAGGGCAGCTGGGGCCAACGTCCTGACTTTC
>TRBV6-5|once|TRBJ1-2|-
CASSGRAEANYGYTF
TGTGCCAGCAGTGGCAGGGCGGAAGCTAACTATGGCTACACCTTC
>TRBV6-6|-|TRBJ1-1|TRBD1
CASIQGQGANTEAFF
TGTGCCAGCATCCAAGGTCAGGGGGCCAACACTGAAGCTTTCTTT
>TRBV9|-|TRBJ1-2|TRBD1
CASSLTGQGGYGYTF
TGTGCCAGCAGCCTTACCGGACAGGGGGGGTATGGCTACACCTTC
>TRBV6-4|-|TRBJ2-2|-
CASSPANTGELFF
TGTGCCAGCAGTCCAGCGAACACCGGGGAGCTGTTTTTT
>TRBV7-3|-|TRBJ2-1|TRBD1
CASTDRGFGDEQFF
TGTGCCAGCACCGACAGGGGCTTTGGCGATGAGCAGTTCTTC
>TRBV30|-|TRBJ1-1|TRBD1
CAWAQGATEAFF
TGTGCCTGGGCACAGGGGGCGACTGAAGCTTTCTTT
>TRBV19|-|TRBJ1-2|TRBD1
CASSPQGINYGYTF
TGTGCCAGTAGTCCACAGGGGATTAACTATGGCTACACCTTC
>TRBV5-1|-|TRBJ2-5|TRBD1
CASSPRGYHQETQYF
TGCGCCAGCAGTCCCAGGGGGTATCACCAAGAGACCCAGTACTTC
>TRBV5-6|-|TRBJ2-7|-
CASSQGLNYEQYF
TGTGCCAGCAGCCAGGGCTTGAACTACGAGCAGTACTTC
>TRBV28|-|TRBJ2-1|TRBD2
CASRLSGTSGYNEQFF
TGTGCCAGCAGACTGTCCGGGACTAGCGGGTACAATGAGCAGTTCTTC
>TRBV15|-|TRBJ1-5|-
CATSRDRSKNQPQHF
TGTGCCACCAGCAGAGATAGAAGTAAAAATCAGCCCCAGCATTTT
>TRBV19|-|TRBJ1-1|-
CASSPSGQGNTEAFF
TGTGCCAGTAGCCCCTCGGGCCAGGGGAACACTGAAGCTTTCTTT
>TRBV4-1|-|TRBJ2-5|-
CASSQDTGLQETQYF
TGCGCCAGCAGCCAAGATACGGGACTCCAAGAGACCCAGTACTTC
>TRBV6-5|once|TRBJ2-1|-
CASSYEVAVGNEQFF
TGTGCCAGCAGTTACGAGGTAGCGGTCGGCAATGAGCAGTTCTTC
>TRBV13|-|TRBJ2-5|TRBD2
CASSFAGTTDGEPRETQYF
TGTGCCAGCAGCTTCGCCGGGACTACGGACGGGGAGCCCAGGGAGACCCAGTACTTC
>TRBV7-2|-|TRBJ2-7|TRBD2
CASSLMTGTSGTEQYF
TGTGCCAGCAGCTTGATGACCGGGACTAGCGGGACCGAGCAGTACTTC
>TRBV7-3|-|TRBJ2-7|-
CASSYPTGAYEQYF
TGTGCCAGCAGCTACCCGACAGGCGCCTACGAGCAGTACTTC
>TRBV5-1|-|TRBJ1-5|TRBD1
CASSPGGTGKYQPQHF
TGCGCCAGCAGCCCGGGAGGGACAGGGAAATATCAGCCCCAGCATTTT
>TRBV5-5|-|TRBJ2-2|TRBD1
CASSSGQGITGELFF
TGTGCCAGCAGCTCCGGACAGGGGATAACCGGGGAGCTGTTTTTT
>TRBV7-2|-|TRBJ2-2|TRBD2
CASSLATSRFTGELFF
TGTGCCAGCAGCTTAGCGACTAGCAGATTCACCGGGGAGCTGTTTTTT
>TRBV7-2|-|TRBJ1-2|TRBD1
CASSPDRGRRGYTF
TGTGCCAGCAGCCCCGACAGGGGACGAAGGGGCTACACCTTC
>TRBV4-1|-|TRBJ1-1|-
CASSQGTENTEAFF
TGCGCCAGCAGCCAAGGGACAGAGAACACTGAAGCTTTCTTT
>TRBV9|-|TRBJ2-7|-
CASSPQELVSSYEQYF
TGTGCCAGCAGCCCACAGGAGCTTGTCTCCTCCTACGAGCAGTACTTC
>TRBV28|once|TRBJ2-3|-
CASNWGGQTDTQYF
TGTGCCAGCAACTGGGGGGGCCAGACAGATACGCAGTATTTT
>TRBV6-5|-|TRBJ1-2|TRBD1
CASRAGTATYGYTF
TGTGCCAGCAGAGCCGGGACAGCTACCTATGGCTACACCTTC
>TRBV7-6|-|TRBJ2-7|TRBD2
CASSFALLAGADEQYF
TGTGCCAGCAGCTTCGCCCTACTAGCGGGAGCTGACGAGCAGTACTTC
>TRBV7-6|once|TRBJ2-5|-
CASSPLGAETQYF
TGTGCCAGCAGCCCACTAGGCGCGGAGACCCAGTACTTC
>TRBV4-1|few|TRBJ1-1|-
CASSLLRGTQNTEAFF
TGCGCCAGCAGCCTCCTACGGGGAACCCAGAACACTGAAGCTTTCTTT
>TRBV6-5|-|TRBJ2-2|TRBD1
CASSGTGRTGELFF
TGTGCCAGCAGTGGGACAGGTCGCACCGGGGAGCTGTTTTTT
>TRBV11-1|-|TRBJ2-5|-
CASSLIGGIITRRGETQYF
TGTGCCAGCAGCTTAATAGGAGGGATCATCACCCGACGGGGAGAGACCCAGTACTTC
>TRBV19|-|TRBJ2-1|TRBD2
CASSIGGGLAAEQFF
TGTGCCAGTAGTATAGGGGGGGGACTAGCCGCTGAGCAGTTCTTC